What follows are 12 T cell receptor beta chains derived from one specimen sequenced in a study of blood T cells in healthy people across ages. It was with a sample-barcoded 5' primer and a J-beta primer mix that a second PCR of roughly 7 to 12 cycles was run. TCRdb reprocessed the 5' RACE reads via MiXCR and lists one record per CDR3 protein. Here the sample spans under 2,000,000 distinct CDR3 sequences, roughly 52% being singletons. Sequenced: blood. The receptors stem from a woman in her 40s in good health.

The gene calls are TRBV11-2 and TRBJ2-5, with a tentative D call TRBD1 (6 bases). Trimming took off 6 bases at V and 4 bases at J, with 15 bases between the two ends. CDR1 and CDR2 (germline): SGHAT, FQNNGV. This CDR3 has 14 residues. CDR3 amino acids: CASRETGRLETQYF. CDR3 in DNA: TGTGCCAGCAGAGAGACAGGCAGGCTAGAGACCCAGTACTTC.

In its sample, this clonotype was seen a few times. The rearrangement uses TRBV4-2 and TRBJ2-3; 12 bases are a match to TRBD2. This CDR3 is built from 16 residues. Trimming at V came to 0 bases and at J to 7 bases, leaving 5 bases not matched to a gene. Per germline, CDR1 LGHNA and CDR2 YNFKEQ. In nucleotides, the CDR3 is TGTGCCAGCAGCCAAGATAGGACTAGCGGGGTTAATACGCAGTATTTT. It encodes CASSQDRTSGVNTQYF.

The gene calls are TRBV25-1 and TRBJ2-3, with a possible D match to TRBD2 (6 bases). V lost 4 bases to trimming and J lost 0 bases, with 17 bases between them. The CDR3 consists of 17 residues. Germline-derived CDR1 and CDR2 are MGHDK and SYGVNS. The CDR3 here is CASSGGDGGVSTDTQYF. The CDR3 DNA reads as TGTGCCAGCAGTGGGGGGGACGGGGGTGTGAGCACAGATACGCAGTATTTT. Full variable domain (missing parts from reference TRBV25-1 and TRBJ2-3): EADIYQTPRYLVIGTGKKITLECSQTMGHDKMYWYQQDPGMELHLIHYSYGVNSTEKGDLSSESTVSRIRTEHFPLTLESARPSHTSQYLCASSGGDGGVSTDTQYFGPGTRLTVL.

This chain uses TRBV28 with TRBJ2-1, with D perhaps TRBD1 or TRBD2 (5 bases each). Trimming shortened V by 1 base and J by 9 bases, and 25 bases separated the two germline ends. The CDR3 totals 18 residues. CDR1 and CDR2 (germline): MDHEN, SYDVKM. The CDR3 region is CASSLFGQGRGVSGEQFF. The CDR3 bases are TGTGCCAGCAGTTTATTTGGCCAGGGACGGGGAGTTTCGGGTGAGCAGTTCTTC.

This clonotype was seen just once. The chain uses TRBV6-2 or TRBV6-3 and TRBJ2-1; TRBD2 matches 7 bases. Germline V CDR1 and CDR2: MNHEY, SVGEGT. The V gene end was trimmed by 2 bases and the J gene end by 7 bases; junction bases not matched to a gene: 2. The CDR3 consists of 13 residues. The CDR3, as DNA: TGTGCCAGCAGTTACCCGGGGGGAAATGAGCAGTTCTTC. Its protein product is CASSYPGGNEQFF.

The CDR3 loop is CASSRGAGNTEAFF. As DNA, the CDR3 is TGTGCCAGCTCACGGGGGGCCGGGAACACTGAAGCTTTCTTT. The genes are TRBV18 and TRBJ1-1, with D perhaps matching TRBD1 (6 bases). The CDR3 has 14 amino acids. The V and J ends lost 4 bases and 1 base respectively, with 10 bases between them. Germline V gene sequence: CDR1 KGHSH, CDR2 LQKENI. Drawing the rest from reference TRBV18 and TRBJ1-1, the complete variable domain is NAGVMQNPRHLVRRRGQEARLRCSPMKGHSHVYWYRQLPEEGLKFMVYLQKENIIDESGMPKERFSAEFPKEGPSILRIQQVVRGDSAAYFCASSRGAGNTEAFFGQGTRLTVV.

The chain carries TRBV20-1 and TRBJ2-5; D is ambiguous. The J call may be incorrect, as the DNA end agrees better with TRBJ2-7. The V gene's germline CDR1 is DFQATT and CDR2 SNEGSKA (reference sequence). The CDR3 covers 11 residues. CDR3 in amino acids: CSARESREQYF. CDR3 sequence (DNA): TGCAGTGCTAGGGAAAGCCGCGAGCAGTACTTC.

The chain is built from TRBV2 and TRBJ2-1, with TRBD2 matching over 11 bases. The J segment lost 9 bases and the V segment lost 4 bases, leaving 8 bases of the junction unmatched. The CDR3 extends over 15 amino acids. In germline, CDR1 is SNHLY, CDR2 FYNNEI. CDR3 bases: TGTGCCAGCAGTGTCCACACTAGCGGGGGTAGTGAGCAGTTCTTC. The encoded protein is CASSVHTSGGSEQFF.

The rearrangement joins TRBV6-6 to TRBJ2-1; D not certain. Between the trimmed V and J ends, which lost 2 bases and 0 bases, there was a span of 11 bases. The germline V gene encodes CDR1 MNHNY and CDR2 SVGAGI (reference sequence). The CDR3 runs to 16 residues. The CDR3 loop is CASSYHGSNSYNEQFF. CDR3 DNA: TGTGCCAGCAGTTACCACGGGTCCAACTCCTACAATGAGCAGTTCTTC.

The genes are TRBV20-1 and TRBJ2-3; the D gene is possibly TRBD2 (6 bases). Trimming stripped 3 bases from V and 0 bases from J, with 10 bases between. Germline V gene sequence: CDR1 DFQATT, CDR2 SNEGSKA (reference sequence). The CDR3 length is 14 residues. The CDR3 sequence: CSASGLASTDTQYF. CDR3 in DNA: TGCAGTGCTAGTGGGCTAGCGAGCACAGATACGCAGTATTTT.

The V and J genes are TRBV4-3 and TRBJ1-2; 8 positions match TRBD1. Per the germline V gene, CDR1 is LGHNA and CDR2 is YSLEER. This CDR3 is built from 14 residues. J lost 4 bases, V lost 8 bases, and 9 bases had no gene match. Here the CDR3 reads CASQRQGSGYGYTF. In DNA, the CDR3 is TGCGCCAGCCAAAGACAGGGGTCAGGCTATGGCTACACCTTC.

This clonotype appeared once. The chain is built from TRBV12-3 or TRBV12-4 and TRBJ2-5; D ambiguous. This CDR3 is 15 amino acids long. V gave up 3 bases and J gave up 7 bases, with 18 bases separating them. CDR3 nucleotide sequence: TGTGCCAGCAGTTTTGGCGTAGGTGGTTCTCGGACCCAGTACTTC. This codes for CASSFGVGGSRTQYF.